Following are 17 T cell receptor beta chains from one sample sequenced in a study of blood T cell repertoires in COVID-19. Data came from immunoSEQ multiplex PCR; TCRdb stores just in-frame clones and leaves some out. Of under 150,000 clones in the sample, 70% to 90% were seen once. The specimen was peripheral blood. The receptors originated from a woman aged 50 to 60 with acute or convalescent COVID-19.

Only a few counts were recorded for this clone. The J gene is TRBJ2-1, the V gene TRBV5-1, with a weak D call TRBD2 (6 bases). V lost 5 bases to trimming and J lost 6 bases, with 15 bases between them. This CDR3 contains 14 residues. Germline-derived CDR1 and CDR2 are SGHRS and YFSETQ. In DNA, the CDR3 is TGCGCCAGCAGGATCGATACTAGCTTCAATGAGCAGTTCTTC. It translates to CASRIDTSFNEQFF.

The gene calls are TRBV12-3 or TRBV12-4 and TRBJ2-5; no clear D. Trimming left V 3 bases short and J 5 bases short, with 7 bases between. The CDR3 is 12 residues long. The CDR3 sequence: CASSFTRETQYF. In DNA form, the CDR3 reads TGTGCCAGCAGTTTCACTCGGGAGACCCAGTACTTC.

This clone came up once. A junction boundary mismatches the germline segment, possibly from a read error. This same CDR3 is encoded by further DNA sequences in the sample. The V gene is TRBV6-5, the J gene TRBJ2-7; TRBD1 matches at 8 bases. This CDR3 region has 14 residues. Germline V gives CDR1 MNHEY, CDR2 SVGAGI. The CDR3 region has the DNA TGTGCCAGTAGTTTGGTGCAGGGGGCGCGGGAGCAGTACTTC. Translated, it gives CASSLVQGAREQYF.

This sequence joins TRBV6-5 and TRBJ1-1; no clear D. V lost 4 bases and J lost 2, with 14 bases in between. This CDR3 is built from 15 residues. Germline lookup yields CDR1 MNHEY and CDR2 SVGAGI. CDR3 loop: CASSSPSEANTEAFF. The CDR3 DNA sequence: TGTGCCAGCAGTTCCCCCTCAGAGGCAAACACTGAAGCTTTCTTT.

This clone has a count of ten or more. For the CDR3, the DNA is TGTGCCAGCACCCCACCGGGGTATTCCATATATTTT. Translating it yields CASTPPGYSIYF. The chain combines TRBV7-9 with TRBJ1-3; D call uncertain. This CDR3 has 12 residues. The germline V gene has CDR1 SEHNR and CDR2 FQNEAQ (reference sequence). Trimming pared 7 bases from V and 11 bases from J, leaving 15 bases between.

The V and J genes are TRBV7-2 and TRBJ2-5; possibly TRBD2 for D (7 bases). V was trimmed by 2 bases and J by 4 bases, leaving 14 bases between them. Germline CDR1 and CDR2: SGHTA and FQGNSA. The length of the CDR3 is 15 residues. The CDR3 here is CASSLNGGPPETQYF. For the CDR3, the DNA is TGTGCCAGCAGCTTAAACGGGGGGCCCCCAGAGACCCAGTACTTC.

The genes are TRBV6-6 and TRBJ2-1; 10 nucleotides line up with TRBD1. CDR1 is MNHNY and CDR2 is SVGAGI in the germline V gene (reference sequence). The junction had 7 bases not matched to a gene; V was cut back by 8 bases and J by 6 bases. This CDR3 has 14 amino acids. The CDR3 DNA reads TGTGCCAGCCGACCGGGACAGGGGTCCAATGAGCAGTTCTTC. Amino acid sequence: CASRPGQGSNEQFF.

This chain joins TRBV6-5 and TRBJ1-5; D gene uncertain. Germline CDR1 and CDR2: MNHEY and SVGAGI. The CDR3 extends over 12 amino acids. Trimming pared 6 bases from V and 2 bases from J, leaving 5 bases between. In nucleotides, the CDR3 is TGTGCCAGCAGACGGGGCAATCAGCCCCAGCATTTT. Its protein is CASRRGNQPQHF.

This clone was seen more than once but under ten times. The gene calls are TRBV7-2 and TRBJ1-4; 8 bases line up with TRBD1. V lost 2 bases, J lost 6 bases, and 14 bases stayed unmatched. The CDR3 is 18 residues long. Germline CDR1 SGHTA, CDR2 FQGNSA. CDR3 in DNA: TGTGCCAGCAGCTTATACGAGACAGGGGACGCGGGTGATGAAAAACTGTTTTTT. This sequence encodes CASSLYETGDAGDEKLFF.

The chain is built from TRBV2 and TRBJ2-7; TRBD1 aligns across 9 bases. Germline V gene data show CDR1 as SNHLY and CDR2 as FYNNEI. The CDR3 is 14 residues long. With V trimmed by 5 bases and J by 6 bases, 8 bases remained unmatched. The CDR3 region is CASSLWTGAGEQYF. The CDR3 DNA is TGTGCCAGCAGTCTGTGGACAGGGGCGGGCGAGCAGTACTTC. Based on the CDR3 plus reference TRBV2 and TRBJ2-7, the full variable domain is EPEVTQTPSHQVTQMGQEVILRCVPISNHLYFYWYRQILGQKVEFLVSFYNNEISEKSEIFDDQFSVERPDGSNFTLKIRSTKLEDSAMYFCASSLWTGAGEQYFGPGTRLTVT.

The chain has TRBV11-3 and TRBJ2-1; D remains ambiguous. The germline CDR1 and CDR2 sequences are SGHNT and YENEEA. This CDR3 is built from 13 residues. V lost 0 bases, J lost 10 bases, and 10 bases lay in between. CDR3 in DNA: TGTGCCAGCAGCTTAGATCAGAACACCGAGCAGTTCTTC. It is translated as CASSLDQNTEQFF.

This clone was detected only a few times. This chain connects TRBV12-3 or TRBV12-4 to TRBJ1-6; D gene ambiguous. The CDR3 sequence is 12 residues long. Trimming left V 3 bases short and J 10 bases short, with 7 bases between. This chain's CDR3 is CASSFGESPLHF. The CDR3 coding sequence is TGTGCCAGCAGTTTCGGGGAGTCACCCCTCCACTTT.

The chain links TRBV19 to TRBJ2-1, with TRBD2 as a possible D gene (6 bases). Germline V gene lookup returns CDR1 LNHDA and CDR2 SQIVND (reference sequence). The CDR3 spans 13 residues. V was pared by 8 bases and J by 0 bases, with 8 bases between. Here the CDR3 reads CASGGYSYNEQFF. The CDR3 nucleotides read TGTGCCAGTGGGGGGTACTCCTACAATGAGCAGTTCTTC.

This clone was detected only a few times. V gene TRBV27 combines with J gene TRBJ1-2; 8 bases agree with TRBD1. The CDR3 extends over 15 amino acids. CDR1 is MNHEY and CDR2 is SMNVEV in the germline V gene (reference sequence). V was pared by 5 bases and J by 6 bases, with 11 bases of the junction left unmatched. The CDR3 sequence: CASSQRTGPTDGYTF. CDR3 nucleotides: TGTGCCAGCAGTCAGAGGACAGGGCCGACTGATGGCTACACCTTC.

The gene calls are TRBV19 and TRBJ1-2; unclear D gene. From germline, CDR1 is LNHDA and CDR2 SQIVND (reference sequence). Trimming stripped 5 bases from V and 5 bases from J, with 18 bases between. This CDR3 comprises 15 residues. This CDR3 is CASSPFLDNEYGYTF. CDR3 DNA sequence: TGTGCCAGTAGTCCCTTCCTCGACAATGAATATGGCTACACCTTC.

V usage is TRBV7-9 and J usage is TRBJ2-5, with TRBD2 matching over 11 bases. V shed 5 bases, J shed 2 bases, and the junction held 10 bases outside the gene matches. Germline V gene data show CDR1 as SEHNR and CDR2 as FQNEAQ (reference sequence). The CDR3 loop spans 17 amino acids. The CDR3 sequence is CASSPVTSGILQETQYF. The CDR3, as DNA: TGTGCCAGCAGCCCCGTGACTAGCGGGATCTTACAAGAGACCCAGTACTTC.

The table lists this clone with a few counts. This chain's CDR3 is CASTPGAGVQGRQYF. The CDR3 DNA reads TGTGCCAGCACCCCCGGAGCGGGGGTCCAGGGGCGGCAGTATTTT. The rearrangement uses TRBV7-9 and TRBJ2-3; 8 bases line up with TRBD2. V lost 7 bases to trimming and J lost 11 bases; unmatched junction nucleotides: 17. The CDR3 has 15 residues. CDR1 is SEHNR and CDR2 is FQNEAQ in the germline V gene (reference sequence).